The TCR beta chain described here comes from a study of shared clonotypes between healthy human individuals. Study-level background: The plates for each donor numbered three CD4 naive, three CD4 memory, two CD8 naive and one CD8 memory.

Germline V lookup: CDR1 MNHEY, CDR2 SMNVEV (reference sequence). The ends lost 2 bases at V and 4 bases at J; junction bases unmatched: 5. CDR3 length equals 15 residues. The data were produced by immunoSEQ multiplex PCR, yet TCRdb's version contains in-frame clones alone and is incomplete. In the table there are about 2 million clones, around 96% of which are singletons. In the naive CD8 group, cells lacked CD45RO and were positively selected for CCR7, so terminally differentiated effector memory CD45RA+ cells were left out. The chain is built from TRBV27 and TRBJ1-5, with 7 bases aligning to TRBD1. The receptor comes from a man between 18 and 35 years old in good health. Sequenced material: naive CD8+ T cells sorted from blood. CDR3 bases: TGTGCCAGCAGTTTAGCAGGGGGAATAAATCAGCCCCAGCATTTT. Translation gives CASSLAGGINQPQHF.